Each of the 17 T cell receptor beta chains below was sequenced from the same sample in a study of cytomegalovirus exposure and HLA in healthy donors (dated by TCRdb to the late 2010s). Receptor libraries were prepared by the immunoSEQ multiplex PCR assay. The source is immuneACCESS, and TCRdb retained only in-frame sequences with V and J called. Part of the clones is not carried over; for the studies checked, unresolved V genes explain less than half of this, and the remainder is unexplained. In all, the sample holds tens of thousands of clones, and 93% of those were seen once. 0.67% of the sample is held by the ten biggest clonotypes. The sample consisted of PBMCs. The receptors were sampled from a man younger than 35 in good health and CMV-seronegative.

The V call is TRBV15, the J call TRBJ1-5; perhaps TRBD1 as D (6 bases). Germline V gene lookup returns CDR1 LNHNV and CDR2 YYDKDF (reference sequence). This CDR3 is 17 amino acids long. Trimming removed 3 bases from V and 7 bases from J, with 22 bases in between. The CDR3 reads CATSRGIIQAQGQPQHF. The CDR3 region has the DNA TGTGCCACCAGCAGGGGGATAATACAAGCACAGGGCCAGCCCCAGCATTTT.

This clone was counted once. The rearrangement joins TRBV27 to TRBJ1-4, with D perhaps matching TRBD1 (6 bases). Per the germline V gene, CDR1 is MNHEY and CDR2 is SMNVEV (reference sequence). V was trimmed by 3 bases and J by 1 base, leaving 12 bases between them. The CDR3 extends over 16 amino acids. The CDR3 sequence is CASSFSPDRTNEKLFF. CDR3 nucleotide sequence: TGTGCCAGCAGTTTCTCGCCGGACAGAACTAATGAAAAACTGTTTTTT.

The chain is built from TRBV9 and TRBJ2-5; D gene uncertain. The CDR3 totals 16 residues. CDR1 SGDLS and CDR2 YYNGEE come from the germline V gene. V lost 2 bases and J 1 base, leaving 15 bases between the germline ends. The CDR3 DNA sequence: TGTGCCAGCAGCGTGGCCCCAATACGGAGCCAAGAGACCCAGTACTTC. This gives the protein CASSVAPIRSQETQYF. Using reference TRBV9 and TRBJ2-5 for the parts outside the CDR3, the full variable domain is DSGVTQTPKHLITATGQRVTLRCSPRSGDLSVYWYQQSLDQGLQFLIQYYNGEERAKGNILERFSAQQFPDLHSELNLSSLELGDSALYFCASSVAPIRSQETQYFGPGTRLLVL.

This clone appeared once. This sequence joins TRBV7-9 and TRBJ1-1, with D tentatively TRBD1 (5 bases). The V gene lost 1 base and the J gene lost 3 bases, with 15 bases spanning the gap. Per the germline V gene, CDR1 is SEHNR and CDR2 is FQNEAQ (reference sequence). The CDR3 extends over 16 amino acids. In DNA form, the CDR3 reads TGTGCCAGCAGCTTAGAAGGTTCGGGGGACGACACTGAAGCTTTCTTT. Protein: CASSLEGSGDDTEAFF.

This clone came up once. In DNA form, the CDR3 reads TGTGCCAGCTCACCACTGTTCTCAACGGGCACTGAAGCTTTCTTT. Its protein product is CASSPLFSTGTEAFF. The chain joins TRBV18 to TRBJ1-1; no definite D call. This CDR3 has 15 amino acids. Trimming left V 1 base short and J 4 bases short, with 13 bases between. Germline lookup yields CDR1 KGHSH and CDR2 LQKENI.

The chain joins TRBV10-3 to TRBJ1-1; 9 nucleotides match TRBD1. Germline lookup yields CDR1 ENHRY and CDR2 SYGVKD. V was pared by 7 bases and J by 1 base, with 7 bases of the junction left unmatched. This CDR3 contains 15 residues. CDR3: CAIIDPGQGNTEAFF. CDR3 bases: TGTGCCATCATTGATCCGGGACAGGGGAACACTGAAGCTTTCTTT.

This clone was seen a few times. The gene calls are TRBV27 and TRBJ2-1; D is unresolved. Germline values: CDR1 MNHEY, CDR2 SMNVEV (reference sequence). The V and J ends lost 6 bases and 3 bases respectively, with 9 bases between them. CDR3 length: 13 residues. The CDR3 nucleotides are TGTGCCAGCAGCCGCAACGGCTACAATGAGCAGTTCTTC. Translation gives CASSRNGYNEQFF.

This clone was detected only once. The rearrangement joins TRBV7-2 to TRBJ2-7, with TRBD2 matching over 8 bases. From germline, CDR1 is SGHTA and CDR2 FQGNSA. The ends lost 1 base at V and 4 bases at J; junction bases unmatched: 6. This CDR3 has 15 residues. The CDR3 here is CASSLGVAGMYEQYF. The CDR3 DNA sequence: TGTGCCAGCAGCTTAGGGGTAGCGGGAATGTACGAGCAGTACTTC.

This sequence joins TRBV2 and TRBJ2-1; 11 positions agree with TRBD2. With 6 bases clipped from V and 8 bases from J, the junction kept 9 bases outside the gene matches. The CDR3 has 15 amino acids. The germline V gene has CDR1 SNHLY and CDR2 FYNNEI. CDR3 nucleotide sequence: TGTGCCAGCAGCCCACTAGCGGGAGTTATCGATGAGCAGTTCTTC. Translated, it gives CASSPLAGVIDEQFF.

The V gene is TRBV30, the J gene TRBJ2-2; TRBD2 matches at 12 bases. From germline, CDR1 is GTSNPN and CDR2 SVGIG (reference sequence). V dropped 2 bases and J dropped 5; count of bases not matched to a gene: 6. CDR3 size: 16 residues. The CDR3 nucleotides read TGTGCCTGGAGTTTGCGGACTAGCGGGGTTACCGGGGAGCTGTTTTTT. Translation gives CAWSLRTSGVTGELFF.

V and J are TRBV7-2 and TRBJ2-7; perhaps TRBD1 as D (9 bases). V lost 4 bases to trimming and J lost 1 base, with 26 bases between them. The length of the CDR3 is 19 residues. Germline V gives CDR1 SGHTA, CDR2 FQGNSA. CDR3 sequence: CASSSWTGATSGASYEQYF. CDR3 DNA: TGTGCCAGCAGCTCCTGGACAGGGGCCACTAGCGGTGCGTCCTACGAGCAGTACTTC.

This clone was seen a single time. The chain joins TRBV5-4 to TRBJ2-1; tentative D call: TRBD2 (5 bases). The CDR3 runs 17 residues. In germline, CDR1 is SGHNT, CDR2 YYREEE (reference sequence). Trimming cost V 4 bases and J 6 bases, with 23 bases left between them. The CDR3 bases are TGTGCCAGCAGCCTGTTCGGAGCGGCTCCCTCTCGCAATGAGCAGTTCTTC. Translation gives CASSLFGAAPSRNEQFF.

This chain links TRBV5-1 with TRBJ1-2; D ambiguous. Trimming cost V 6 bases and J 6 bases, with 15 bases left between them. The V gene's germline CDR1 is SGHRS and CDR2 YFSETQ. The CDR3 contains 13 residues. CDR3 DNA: TGCGCCAGCAACGACGAGGATACCGATGGCTACACCTTC. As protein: CASNDEDTDGYTF.

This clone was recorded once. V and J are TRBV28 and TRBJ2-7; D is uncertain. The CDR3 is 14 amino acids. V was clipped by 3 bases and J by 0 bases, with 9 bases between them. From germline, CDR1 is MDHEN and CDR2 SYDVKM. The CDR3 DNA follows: TGTGCCAGCAGTTTCGGTTTTCTCTCCTACGAGCAGTACTTC. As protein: CASSFGFLSYEQYF.

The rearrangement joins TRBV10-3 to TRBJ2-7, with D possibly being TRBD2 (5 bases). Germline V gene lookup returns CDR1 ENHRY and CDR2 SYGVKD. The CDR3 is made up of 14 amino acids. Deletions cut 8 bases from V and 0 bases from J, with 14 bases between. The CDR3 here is CAISYKADSYEQYF. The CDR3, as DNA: TGTGCCATCTCCTATAAAGCGGACTCCTACGAGCAGTACTTC.

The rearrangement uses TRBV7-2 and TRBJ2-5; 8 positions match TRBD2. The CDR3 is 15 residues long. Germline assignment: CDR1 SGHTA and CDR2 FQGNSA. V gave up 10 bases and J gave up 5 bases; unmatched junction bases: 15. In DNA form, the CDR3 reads TGTGCCACCCACGAAGTGGGCGGGAGGCTCGAGACCCAGTACTTC. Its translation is CATHEVGGRLETQYF.

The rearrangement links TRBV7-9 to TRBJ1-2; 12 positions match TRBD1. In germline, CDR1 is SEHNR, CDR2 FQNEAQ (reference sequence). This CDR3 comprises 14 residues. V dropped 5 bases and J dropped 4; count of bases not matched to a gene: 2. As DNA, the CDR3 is TGTGCCAGCAGCAGGGACAGGGGGCCCTATGGCTACACCTTC. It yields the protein CASSRDRGPYGYTF.